A selection of T cell receptor beta chains follows, all from one sample in a study of blood T cell repertoires in COVID-19. Sequencing used immunoSEQ multiplex PCR; TCRdb keeps in-frame clones, though not all of them. The table lists approximately 230,000 clones, approximately 80% of them singletons. The sequenced material came from peripheral blood. Receptors originate from a woman between 40 and 55 years old with active or convalescent COVID-19. The CDR3 runs from the conserved cysteine through the conserved F or W. The D gene is left open where the match is weak. Clone size is shown for a subset of rows, as once, few, many or a class of expanded clone.

D gene,clone size,V gene,J gene,CDR3 protein,CDR3 DNA
NA,once,TRBV5-1,TRBJ2-1,CASSLVALRSSYNEQFF,TGCGCCAGCAGCTTGGTAGCGCTGAGGAGCTCCTACAATGAGCAGTTCTTC
NA,NA,TRBV3-1/TRBV3-2,TRBJ1-3,CASSLPGNTIYF,TGTGCCAGCAGTCTCCCGGGGAACACCATATATTTT
NA,NA,TRBV6-6,TRBJ2-1,CASSPRYNEQFF,TGTGCCAGCAGCCCCAGGTACAATGAGCAGTTCTTC
NA,few,TRBV18,TRBJ1-3,CASSFTGISGNTIYF,TGTGCCAGCTCCTTCACGGGGATCTCTGGAAACACCATATATTTT
TRBD1,NA,TRBV28,TRBJ1-2,CASSQTGVAIGYTF,TGTGCCAGCAGTCAGACAGGGGTTGCAATTGGCTACACCTTC
NA,NA,TRBV19,TRBJ2-7,CASSLGPPYEQYF,TGTGCCAGTAGCTTGGGGCCGCCCTACGAGCAGTACTTC
NA,NA,TRBV6-5,TRBJ2-6,CTTESSGANVLTF,TGCACCACAGAGAGCTCTGGGGCCAACGTCCTGACTTTC
TRBD1,NA,TRBV5-1,TRBJ2-5,CASSPGQGAGETQYF,TGCGCCAGCAGCCCCGGACAGGGAGCGGGAGAGACCCAGTACTTC
TRBD1,NA,TRBV12-3/TRBV12-4,TRBJ1-1,CASSLGQGEAFF,TGTGCCAGCAGCCTGGGACAGGGTGAAGCTTTCTTT
NA,many,TRBV7-8,TRBJ2-3,CASSPGLEADTQYF,TGTGCCAGCAGCCCGGGACTTGAGGCAGATACGCAGTATTTT
TRBD1,NA,TRBV5-1,TRBJ1-1,CASSDRERNTEAFF,TGCGCCAGCAGTGACAGGGAACGGAACACTGAAGCTTTCTTT
TRBD1,few,TRBV9,TRBJ1-1,CASSSLPGQTRAFF,TGTGCCAGCAGCTCTCTACCGGGACAGACAAGGGCTTTCTTT
NA,NA,TRBV5-6,TRBJ2-5,CASSSGLPQYF,TGTGCCAGCAGCTCCGGACTCCCCCAGTACTTC
NA,NA,TRBV19,TRBJ1-6,CASKGVDNSPLHF,TGTGCCAGTAAGGGGGTAGATAATTCACCCCTCCACTTT
TRBD2,NA,TRBV19,TRBJ2-3,CASSIMRGVADTQYF,TGTGCCAGTAGTATTATGCGGGGGGTTGCGGATACGCAGTATTTT
NA,NA,TRBV5-1,TRBJ2-1,CASSLTSNTEQFF,TGCGCCAGCAGCTTGACTAGCAATACTGAGCAGTTCTTC
NA,NA,TRBV6-4,TRBJ1-4,CASSGNSGEKLFF,TGTGCCAGCAGTGGCAACAGTGGAGAAAAACTGTTTTTT
NA,NA,TRBV6-5,TRBJ2-7,CASKSVQYEQYF,TGTGCCAGCAAGTCAGTACAATACGAGCAGTACTTC